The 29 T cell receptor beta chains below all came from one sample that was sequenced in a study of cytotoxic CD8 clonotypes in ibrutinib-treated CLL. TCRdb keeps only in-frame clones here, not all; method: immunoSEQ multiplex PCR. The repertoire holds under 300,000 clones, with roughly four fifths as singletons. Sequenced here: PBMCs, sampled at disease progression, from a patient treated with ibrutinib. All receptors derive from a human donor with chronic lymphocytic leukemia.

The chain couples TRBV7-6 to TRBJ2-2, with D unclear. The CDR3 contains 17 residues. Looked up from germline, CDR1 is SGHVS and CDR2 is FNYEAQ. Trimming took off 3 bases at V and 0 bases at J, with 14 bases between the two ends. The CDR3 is CASSFSPTAANTGELFF. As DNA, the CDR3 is TGTGCCAGCAGCTTCTCACCGACGGCCGCGAACACCGGGGAGCTGTTTTTT. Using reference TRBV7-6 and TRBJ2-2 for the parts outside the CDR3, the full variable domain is GAGVSQSPRYKVTKRGQDVALRCDPISGHVSLYWYRQALGQGPEFLTYFNYEAQQDKSGLPNDRFSAERPEGSISTLTIQRTEQRDSAMYRCASSFSPTAANTGELFFGEGSRLTVL.

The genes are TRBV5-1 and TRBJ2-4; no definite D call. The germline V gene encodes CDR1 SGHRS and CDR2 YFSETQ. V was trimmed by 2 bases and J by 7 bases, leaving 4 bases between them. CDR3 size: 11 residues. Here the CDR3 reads CASSLVNIQYF. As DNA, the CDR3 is TGCGCCAGCAGCTTAGTGAACATTCAGTACTTC.

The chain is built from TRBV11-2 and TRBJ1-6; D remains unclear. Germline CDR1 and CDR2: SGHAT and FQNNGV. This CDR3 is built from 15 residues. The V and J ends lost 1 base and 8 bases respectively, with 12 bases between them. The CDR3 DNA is TGTGCCAGCAGCTTAGTGCCCCAAAGTGATTCACCCCTCCACTTT. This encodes CASSLVPQSDSPLHF. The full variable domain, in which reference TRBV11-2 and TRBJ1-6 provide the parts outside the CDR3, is EAGVAQSPRYKIIEKRQSVAFWCNPISGHATLYWYQQILGQGPKLLIQFQNNGVVDDSQLPKDRFSAERLKGVDSTLKIQPAKLEDSAVYLCASSLVPQSDSPLHFGNGTRLTVT.

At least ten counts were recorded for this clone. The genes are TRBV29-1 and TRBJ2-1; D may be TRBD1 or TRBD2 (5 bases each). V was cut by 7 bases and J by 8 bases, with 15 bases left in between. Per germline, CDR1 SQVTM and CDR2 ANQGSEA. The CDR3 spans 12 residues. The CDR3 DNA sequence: TGCAGCGCCGCCGCAGGGCGGGATGAGCAGTTCTTC. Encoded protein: CSAAAGRDEQFF.

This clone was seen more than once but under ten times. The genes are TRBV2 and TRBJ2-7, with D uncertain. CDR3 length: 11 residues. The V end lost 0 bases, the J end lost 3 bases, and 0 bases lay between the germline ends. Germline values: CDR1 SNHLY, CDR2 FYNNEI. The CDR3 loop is CASSEAYEQYF. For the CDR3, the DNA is TGTGCCAGCAGTGAAGCCTACGAGCAGTACTTC.

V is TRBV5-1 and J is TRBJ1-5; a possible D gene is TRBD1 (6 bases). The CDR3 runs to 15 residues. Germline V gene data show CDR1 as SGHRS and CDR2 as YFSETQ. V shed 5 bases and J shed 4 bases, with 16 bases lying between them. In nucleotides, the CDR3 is TGCGCCAGCAGACCGACAGGACTATCGAATCAGCCCCAGCATTTT. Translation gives CASRPTGLSNQPQHF.

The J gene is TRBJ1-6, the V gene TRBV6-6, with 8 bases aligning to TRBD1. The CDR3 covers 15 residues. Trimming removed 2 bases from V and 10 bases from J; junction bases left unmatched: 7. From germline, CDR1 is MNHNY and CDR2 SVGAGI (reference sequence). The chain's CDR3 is CASSYGGTGGSPLHF. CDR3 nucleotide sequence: TGTGCCAGCAGTTACGGGGGGACAGGCGGATCACCCCTCCACTTT.

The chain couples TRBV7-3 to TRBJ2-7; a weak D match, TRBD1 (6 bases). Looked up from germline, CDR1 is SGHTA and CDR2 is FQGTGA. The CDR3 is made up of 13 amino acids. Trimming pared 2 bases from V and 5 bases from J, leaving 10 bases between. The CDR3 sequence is CASSLLGGDEQYF. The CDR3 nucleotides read TGTGCCAGCAGCTTATTAGGGGGTGACGAGCAGTACTTC.

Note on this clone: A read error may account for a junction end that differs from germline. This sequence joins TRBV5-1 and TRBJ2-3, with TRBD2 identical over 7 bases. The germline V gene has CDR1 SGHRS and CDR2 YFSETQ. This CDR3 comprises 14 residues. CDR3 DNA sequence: TGCGCCAGCCGCTTGCGGGGGAGCACAGATACGCAGTATTTT. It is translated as CASRLRGSTDTQYF.

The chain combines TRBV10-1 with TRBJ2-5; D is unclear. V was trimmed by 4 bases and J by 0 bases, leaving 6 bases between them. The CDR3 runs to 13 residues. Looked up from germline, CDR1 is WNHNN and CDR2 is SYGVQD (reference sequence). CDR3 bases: TGCGCCAGCAGTGTAGAGTACCAAGAGACCCAGTACTTC. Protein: CASSVEYQETQYF.

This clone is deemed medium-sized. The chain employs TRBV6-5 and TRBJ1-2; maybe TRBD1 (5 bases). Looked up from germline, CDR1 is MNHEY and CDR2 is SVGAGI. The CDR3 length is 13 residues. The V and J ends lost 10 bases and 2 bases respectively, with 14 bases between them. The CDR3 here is CAIKPWGNYGYTF. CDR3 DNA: TGTGCCATCAAGCCCTGGGGGAACTATGGCTACACCTTC.

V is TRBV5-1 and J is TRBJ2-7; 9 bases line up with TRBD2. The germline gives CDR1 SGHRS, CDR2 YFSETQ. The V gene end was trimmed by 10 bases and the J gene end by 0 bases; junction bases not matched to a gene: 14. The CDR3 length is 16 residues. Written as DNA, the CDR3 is TGCGCCGGACCTGGGACTAGCCCATCGAACTCCTACGAGCAGTACTTC. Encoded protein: CAGPGTSPSNSYEQYF.

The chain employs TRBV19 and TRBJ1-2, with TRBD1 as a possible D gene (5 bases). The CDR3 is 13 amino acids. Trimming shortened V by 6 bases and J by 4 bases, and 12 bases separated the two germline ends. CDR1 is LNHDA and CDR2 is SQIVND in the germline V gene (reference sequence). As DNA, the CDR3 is TGTGCCAGTAGAACCCCGGGACCCTATGGCTACACCTTC. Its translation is CASRTPGPYGYTF.

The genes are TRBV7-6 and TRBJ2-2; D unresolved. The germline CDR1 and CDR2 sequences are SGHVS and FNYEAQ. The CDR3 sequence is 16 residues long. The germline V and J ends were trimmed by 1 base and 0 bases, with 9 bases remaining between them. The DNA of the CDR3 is TGTGCCAGCAGCTTAGTCCGCGGCGCGAACACCGGGGAGCTGTTTTTT. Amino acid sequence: CASSLVRGANTGELFF.

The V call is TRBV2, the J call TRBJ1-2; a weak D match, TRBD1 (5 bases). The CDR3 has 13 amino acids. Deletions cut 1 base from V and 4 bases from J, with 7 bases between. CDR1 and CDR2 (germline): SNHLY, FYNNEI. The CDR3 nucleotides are TGTGCCAGCAGTGAAGGGGGCTTCTATGGCTACACCTTC. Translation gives CASSEGGFYGYTF.

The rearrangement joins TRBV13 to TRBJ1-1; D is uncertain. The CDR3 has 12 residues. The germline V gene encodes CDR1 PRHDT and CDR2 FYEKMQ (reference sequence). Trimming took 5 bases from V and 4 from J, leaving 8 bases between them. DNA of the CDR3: TGTGCCAGCAGCCCTCGGAGCACTGAAGCTTTCTTT. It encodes CASSPRSTEAFF.

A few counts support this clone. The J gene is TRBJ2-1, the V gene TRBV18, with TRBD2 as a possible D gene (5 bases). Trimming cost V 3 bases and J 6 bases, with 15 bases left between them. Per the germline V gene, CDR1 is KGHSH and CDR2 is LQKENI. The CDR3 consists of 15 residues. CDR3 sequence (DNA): TGTGCCAGCTCACCTGGGCCTTCTGGAGGCAATGAGCAGTTCTTC. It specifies CASSPGPSGGNEQFF.

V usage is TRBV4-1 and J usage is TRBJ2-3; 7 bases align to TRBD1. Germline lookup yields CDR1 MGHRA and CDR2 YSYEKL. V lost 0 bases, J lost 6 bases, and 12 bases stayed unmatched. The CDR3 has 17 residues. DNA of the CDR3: TGCGCCAGCAGCCAAGAGGGGGCAGGGGGTGTGGTGGATACGCAGTATTTT. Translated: CASSQEGAGGVVDTQYF.

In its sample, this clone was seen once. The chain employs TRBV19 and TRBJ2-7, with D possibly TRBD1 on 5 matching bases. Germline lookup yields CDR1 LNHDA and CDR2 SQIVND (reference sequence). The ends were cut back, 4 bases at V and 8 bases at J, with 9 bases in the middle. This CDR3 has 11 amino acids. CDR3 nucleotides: TGTGCCAGTAGTACAAGGACACAGCAGTACTTC. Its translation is CASSTRTQQYF.

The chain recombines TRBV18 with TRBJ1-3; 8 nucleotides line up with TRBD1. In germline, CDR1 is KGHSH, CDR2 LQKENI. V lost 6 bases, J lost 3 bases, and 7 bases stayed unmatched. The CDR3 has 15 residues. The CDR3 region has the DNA TGTGCCAGCTCCCAAGGACAGGGCCTTGGAAACACCATATATTTT. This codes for CASSQGQGLGNTIYF.

Here the CDR3 reads CASSQTGSAEAFF. The CDR3 DNA reads TGTGCCAGTAGTCAGACGGGAAGCGCTGAAGCTTTCTTT. This chain connects TRBV19 to TRBJ1-1; D is ambiguous. The CDR3 spans 13 residues. CDR1 LNHDA and CDR2 SQIVND come from the germline V gene (reference sequence). Trimming stripped 5 bases from V and 6 bases from J, with 13 bases between. Variable domain in full (rest from reference TRBV19 and TRBJ1-1): DGGITQSPKYLFRKEGQNVTLSCEQNLNHDAMYWYRQDPGQGLRLIYYSQIVNDFQKGDIAEGYSVSREKKESFPLTVTSAQKNPTAFYLCASSQTGSAEAFFGQGTRLTVV.

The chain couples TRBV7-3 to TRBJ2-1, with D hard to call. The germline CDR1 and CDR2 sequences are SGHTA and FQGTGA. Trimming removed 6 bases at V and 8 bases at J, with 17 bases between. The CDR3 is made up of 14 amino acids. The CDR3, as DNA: TGTGCCAGCAGTCCGAGTAACCAGGCATATGAGCAGTTCTTC. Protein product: CASSPSNQAYEQFF.

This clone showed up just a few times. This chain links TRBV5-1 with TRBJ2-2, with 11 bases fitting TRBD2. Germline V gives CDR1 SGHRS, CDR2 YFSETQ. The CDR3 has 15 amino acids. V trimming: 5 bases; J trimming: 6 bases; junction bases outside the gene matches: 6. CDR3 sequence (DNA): TGCGCCAGCAGGATACTAGCGGGAGACGCCGGGGAGCTGTTTTTT. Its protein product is CASRILAGDAGELFF.

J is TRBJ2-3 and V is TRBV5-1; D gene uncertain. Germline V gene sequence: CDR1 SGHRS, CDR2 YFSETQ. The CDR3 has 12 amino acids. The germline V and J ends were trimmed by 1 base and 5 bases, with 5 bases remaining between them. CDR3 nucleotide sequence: TGCGCCAGCAGCTTGATCAGAGATACGCAGTATTTT. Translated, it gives CASSLIRDTQYF.

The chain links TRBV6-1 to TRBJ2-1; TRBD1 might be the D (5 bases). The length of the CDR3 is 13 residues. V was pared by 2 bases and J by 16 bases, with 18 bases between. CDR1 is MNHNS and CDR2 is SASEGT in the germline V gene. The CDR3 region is CASSETGSMVSFF. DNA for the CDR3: TGTGCCAGCAGTGAAACAGGCTCCATGGTTAGTTTCTTC.

The CDR3 coding sequence is TGCGCCAGCAGCTTGAGGGACAGGACCTACGAGCAGTACTTC. It specifies CASSLRDRTYEQYF. The chain links TRBV5-1 to TRBJ2-7; 8 bases agree with TRBD1. CDR3 length equals 14 residues. Germline trimming cut 1 base from V and 2 bases from J; bases unmatched to any gene: 2. The V gene's germline CDR1 is SGHRS and CDR2 YFSETQ.

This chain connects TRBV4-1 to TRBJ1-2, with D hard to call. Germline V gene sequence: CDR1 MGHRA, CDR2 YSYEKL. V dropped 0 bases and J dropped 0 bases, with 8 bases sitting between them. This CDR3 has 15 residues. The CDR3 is CASSQEKGANYGYTF. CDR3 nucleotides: TGCGCCAGCAGCCAAGAAAAGGGTGCTAACTATGGCTACACCTTC.

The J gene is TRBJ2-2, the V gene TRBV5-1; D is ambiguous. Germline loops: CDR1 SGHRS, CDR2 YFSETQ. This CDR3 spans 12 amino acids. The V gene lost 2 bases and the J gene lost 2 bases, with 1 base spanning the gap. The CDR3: CASSFNTGELFF. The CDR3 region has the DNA TGCGCCAGCAGCTTCAACACCGGGGAGCTGTTTTTT. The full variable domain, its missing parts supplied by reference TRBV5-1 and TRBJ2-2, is KAGVTQTPRYLIKTRGQQVTLSCSPISGHRSVSWYQQTPGQGLQFLFEYFSETQRNKGNFPGRFSGRQFSNSRSEMNVSTLELGDSALYLCASSFNTGELFFGEGSRLTVL.

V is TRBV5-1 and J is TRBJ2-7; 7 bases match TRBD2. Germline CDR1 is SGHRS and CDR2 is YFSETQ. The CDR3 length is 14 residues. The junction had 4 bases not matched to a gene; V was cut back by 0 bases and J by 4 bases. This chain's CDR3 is CASSLEASGYEQYF. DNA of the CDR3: TGCGCCAGCAGCTTGGAGGCTAGCGGTTACGAGCAGTACTTC.